These T cell receptor beta chains were read from a single sample in a study of blood T cell repertoires in COVID-19. Here immunoSEQ multiplex PCR was the method, and the copy in TCRdb shows in-frame clones only, minus some. The table has around 290,000 clones, 88% seen once. The sequenced sample was PBMCs or T cells enriched from blood (not recorded which). The source is a woman aged 25 to 39 who had recovered from COVID-19. Each CDR3 is given without its conserved first and last residue. A D gene is named only where the DNA matches it firmly.

CDR3 protein,V gene,CDR3 length,J gene,D gene
ASTQDAGVVSPLH,TRBV28,13,TRBJ1-6,-
ASSRDRAGALQY,TRBV5-1,12,TRBJ2-4,TRBD1
ASSVEGHLTRTEAF,TRBV9,14,TRBJ1-1,-
ASSLDRVDETQY,TRBV28,12,TRBJ2-5,TRBD1
ASSLLRDSRGEQY,TRBV27,13,TRBJ2-7,TRBD1
ASSQVVQRGGNEQF,TRBV4-1,14,TRBJ2-1,TRBD2
ASSIFLAGGQDTGELF,TRBV19,16,TRBJ2-2,TRBD2
ASSTRQTLQPQH,TRBV28,12,TRBJ1-5,-
ASSLPGLPYEQY,TRBV11-2,12,TRBJ2-7,TRBD2
ASSWREGVNTEAF,TRBV6-5,13,TRBJ1-1,-
ASSLKTSRSSYEQY,TRBV5-1,14,TRBJ2-7,TRBD2
ASTSGGAVTDTQY,TRBV9,13,TRBJ2-3,TRBD2
ASSQTGEQY,TRBV7-2,9,TRBJ2-7,-
ASSEYRDAGNTIY,TRBV25-1,13,TRBJ1-3,-
SVGVGAPTGLGYGYT,TRBV29-1,15,TRBJ1-2,TRBD1
ASSLRTSGIGKGEQY,TRBV7-9,15,TRBJ2-7,TRBD2
ASSPGRGWSYGYT,TRBV5-4,13,TRBJ1-2,-
AISDQANTGELF,TRBV10-3,12,TRBJ2-2,-
ASGLLTGGMDSPLH,TRBV27,14,TRBJ1-6,TRBD1
ASSLVGGEAF,TRBV7-9,10,TRBJ1-1,-
AISDAQGRDTQY,TRBV10-3,12,TRBJ2-3,TRBD1
ASSVTTRGEAF,TRBV9,11,TRBJ1-1,-
AWNQRSYTEAF,TRBV30,11,TRBJ1-1,-
ASSTGQSSGNTIY,TRBV5-1,13,TRBJ1-3,-
ASSPRTSGYEQY,TRBV2,12,TRBJ2-7,TRBD2
ASSFSGGAGNTIY,TRBV28,13,TRBJ1-3,TRBD1
ASSLFTDTQY,TRBV7-6,10,TRBJ2-3,-
ASSNLQGSGNTIY,TRBV27,13,TRBJ1-3,-
AWSSSGTGINQPQH,TRBV30,14,TRBJ1-5,TRBD1
ASSPYPQGAGQPQH,TRBV6-6,14,TRBJ1-5,TRBD1
ATSAGSTLNQPQH,TRBV24-1,13,TRBJ1-5,-
ASSQDGAGIQETQY,TRBV14,14,TRBJ2-5,-
ASSLGSSGGNEQF,TRBV7-9,13,TRBJ2-1,TRBD2
ASSPSRDYGYT,TRBV12-3/TRBV12-4,11,TRBJ1-2,-
ASSSGNEQF,TRBV28,9,TRBJ2-1,-
AIRKDPNTDRGVYGYT,TRBV10-3,16,TRBJ1-2,TRBD1
ASSLLGGSNQPQH,TRBV27,13,TRBJ1-5,-
SASAWLGQSSSYEQY,TRBV20-1,15,TRBJ2-7,TRBD1
ASRHDRGNTEAF,TRBV5-4,12,TRBJ1-1,TRBD1
ASSQDGSRVTYEQY,TRBV3-1/TRBV3-2,14,TRBJ2-7,-